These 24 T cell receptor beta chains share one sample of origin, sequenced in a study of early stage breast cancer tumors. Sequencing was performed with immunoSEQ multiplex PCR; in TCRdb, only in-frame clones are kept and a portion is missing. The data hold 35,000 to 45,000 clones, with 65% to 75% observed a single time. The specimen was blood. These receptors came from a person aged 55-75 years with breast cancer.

CDR3 bases: TGTGCCACCAGAGGCAGGGGGGACTATGGCTACACCTTC. Translating it yields CATRGRGDYGYTF. The V gene is TRBV15, the J gene TRBJ1-2; 7 bases line up with TRBD1. The ends lost 6 bases at V and 3 bases at J; junction bases unmatched: 4. Germline V gene data show CDR1 as LNHNV and CDR2 as YYDKDF (reference sequence). This CDR3 is 13 amino acids long.

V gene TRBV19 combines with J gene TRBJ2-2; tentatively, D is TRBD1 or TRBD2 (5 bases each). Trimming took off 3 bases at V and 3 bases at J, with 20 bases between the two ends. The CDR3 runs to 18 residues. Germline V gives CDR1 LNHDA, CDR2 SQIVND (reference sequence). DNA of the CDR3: TGTGCCAGTAGTATGGGGCGGGTCGGCAGGGACGACACCGGGGAGCTGTTTTTT. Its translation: CASSMGRVGRDDTGELFF.

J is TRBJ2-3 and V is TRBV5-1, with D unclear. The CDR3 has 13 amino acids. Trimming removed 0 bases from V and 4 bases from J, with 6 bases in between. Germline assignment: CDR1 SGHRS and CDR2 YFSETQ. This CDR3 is CASSLAGADTQYF. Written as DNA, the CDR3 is TGCGCCAGCAGCTTGGCTGGCGCAGATACGCAGTATTTT.

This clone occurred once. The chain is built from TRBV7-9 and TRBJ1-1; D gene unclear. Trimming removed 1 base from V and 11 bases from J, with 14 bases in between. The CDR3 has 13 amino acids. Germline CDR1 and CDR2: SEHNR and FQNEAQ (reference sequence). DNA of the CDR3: TGTGCCAGCAGCTTAGGACTGACATATGGGGCTTTCTTT. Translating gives CASSLGLTYGAFF.

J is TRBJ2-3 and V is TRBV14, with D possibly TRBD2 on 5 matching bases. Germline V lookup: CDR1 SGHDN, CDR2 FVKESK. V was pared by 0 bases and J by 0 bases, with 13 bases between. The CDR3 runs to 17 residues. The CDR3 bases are TGTGCCAGCAGCCAAGAGGCGGCCGGACTGAGCACAGATACGCAGTATTTT. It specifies CASSQEAAGLSTDTQYF. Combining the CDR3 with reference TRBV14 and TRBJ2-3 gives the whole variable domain EAGVTQFPSHSVIEKGQTVTLRCDPISGHDNLYWYRRVMGKEIKFLLHFVKESKQDESGMPNNRFLAERTGGTYSTLKVQPAELEDSGVYFCASSQEAAGLSTDTQYFGPGTRLTVL.

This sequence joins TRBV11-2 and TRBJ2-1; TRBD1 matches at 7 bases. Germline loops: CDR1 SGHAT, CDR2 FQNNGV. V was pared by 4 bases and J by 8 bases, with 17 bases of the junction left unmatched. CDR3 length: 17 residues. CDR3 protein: CASSSFVGTALGDEQFF. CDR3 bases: TGTGCCAGCAGCTCCTTCGTGGGGACAGCTCTCGGCGATGAGCAGTTCTTC. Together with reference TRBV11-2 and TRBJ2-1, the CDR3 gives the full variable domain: EAGVAQSPRYKIIEKRQSVAFWCNPISGHATLYWYQQILGQGPKLLIQFQNNGVVDDSQLPKDRFSAERLKGVDSTLKIQPAKLEDSAVYLCASSSFVGTALGDEQFFGPGTRLTVL.

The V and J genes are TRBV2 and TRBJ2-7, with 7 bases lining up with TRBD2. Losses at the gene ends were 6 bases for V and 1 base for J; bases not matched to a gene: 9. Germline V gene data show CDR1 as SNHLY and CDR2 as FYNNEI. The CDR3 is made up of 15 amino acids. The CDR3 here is CASRDPGGSSYEQYF. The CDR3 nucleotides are TGTGCCAGCAGGGATCCGGGCGGGAGTTCCTACGAGCAGTACTTC. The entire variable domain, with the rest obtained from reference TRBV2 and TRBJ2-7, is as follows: EPEVTQTPSHQVTQMGQEVILRCVPISNHLYFYWYRQILGQKVEFLVSFYNNEISEKSEIFDDQFSVERPDGSNFTLKIRSTKLEDSAMYFCASRDPGGSSYEQYFGPGTRLTVT.

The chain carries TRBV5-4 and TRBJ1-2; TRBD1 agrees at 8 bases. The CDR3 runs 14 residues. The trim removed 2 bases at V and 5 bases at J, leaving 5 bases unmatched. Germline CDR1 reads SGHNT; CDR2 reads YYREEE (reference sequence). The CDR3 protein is CASSFGTGSYGYTF. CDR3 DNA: TGTGCCAGCAGCTTCGGGACAGGATCTTATGGCTACACCTTC.

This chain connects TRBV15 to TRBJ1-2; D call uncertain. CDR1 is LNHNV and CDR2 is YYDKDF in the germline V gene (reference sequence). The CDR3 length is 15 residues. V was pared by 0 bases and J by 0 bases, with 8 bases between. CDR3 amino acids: CATSRDGRTNYGYTF. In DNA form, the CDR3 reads TGTGCCACCAGCAGAGACGGACGGACTAACTATGGCTACACCTTC.

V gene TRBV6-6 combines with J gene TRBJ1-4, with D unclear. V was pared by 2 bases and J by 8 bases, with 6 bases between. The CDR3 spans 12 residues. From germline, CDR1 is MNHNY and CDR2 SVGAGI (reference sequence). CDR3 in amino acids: CASSYQAEKLFF. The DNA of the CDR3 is TGTGCCAGCAGTTACCAGGCCGAAAAACTGTTTTTT.

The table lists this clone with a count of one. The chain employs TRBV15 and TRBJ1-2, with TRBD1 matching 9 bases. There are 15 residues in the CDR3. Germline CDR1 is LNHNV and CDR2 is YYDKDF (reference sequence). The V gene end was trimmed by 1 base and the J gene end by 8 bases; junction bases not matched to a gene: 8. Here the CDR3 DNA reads TGTGCCACCAGCAGAGGAGGACAGGGGACAAGGGGCTACACCTTC. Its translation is CATSRGGQGTRGYTF.

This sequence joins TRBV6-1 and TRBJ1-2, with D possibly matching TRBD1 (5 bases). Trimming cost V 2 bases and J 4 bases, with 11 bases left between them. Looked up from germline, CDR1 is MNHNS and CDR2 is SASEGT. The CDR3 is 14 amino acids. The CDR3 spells CASSERGNFYGYTF. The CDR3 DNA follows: TGTGCCAGCAGTGAACGGGGGAACTTCTATGGCTACACCTTC.

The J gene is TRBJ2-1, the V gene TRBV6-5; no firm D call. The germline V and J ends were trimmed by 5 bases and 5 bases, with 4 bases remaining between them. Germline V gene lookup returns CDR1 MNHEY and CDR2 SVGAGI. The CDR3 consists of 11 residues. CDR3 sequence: CASSMNNEQFF. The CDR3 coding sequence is TGTGCCAGCAGTATGAACAATGAGCAGTTCTTC.

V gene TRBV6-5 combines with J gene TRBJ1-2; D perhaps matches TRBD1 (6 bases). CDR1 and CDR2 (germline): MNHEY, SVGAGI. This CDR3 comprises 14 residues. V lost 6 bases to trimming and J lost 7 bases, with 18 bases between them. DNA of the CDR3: TGTGCCAGCAGCTACAGGGCCCTTAATCGTGGCTACACCTTC. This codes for CASSYRALNRGYTF.

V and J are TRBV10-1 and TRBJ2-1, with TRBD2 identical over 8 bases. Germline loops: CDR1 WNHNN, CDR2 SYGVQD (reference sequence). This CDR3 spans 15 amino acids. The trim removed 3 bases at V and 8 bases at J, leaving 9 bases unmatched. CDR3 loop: CASSDSLAGSHEQFF. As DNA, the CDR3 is TGCGCCAGCAGTGATTCCCTAGCGGGTTCCCATGAGCAGTTCTTC.

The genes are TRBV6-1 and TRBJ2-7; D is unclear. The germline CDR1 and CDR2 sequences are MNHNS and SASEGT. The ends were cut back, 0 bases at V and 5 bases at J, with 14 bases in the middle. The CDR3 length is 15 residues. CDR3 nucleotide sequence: TGTGCCAGCAGTGAAGCTTCAACACGGAACCACGAGCAGTACTTC. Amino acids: CASSEASTRNHEQYF.

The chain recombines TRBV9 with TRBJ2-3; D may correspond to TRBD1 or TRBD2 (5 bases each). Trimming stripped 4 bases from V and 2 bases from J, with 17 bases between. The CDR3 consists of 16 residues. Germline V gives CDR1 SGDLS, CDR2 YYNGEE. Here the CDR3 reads CASSTAGRVVTDTQYF. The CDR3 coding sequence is TGTGCCAGCAGCACAGCAGGGCGGGTTGTCACAGATACGCAGTATTTT.

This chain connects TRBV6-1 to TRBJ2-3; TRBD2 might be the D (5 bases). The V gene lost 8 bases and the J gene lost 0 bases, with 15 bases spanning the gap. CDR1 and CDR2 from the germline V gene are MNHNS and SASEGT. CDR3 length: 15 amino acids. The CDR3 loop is CASRLYWTSTDTQYF. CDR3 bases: TGTGCCAGCCGACTTTACTGGACTAGCACAGATACGCAGTATTTT.

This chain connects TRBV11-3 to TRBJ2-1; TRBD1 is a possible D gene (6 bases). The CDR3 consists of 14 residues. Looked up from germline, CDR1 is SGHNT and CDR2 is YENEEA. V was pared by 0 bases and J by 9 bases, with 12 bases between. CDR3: CASSLDRGYGEQFF. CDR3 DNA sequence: TGTGCCAGCAGCTTAGACAGGGGCTATGGTGAGCAGTTCTTC.

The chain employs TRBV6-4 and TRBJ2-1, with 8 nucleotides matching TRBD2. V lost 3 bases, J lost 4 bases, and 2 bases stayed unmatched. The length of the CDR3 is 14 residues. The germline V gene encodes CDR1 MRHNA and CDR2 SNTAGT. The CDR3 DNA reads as TGTGCCAGCAGTGAGCGGGGGGATTACAATGAGCAGTTCTTC. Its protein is CASSERGDYNEQFF.

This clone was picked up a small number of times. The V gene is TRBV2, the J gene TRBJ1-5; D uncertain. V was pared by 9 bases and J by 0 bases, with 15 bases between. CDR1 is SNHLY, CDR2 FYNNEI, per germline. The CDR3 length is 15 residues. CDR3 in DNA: TGTGCCAGTAACCCCATGCGATCTAGCAATCAGCCCCAGCATTTT. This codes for CASNPMRSSNQPQHF.

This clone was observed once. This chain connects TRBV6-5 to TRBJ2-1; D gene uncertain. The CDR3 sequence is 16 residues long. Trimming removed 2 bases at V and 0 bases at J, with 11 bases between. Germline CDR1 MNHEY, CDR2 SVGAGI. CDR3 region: CASSYGPTSSYNEQFF. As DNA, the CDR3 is TGTGCCAGCAGTTACGGTCCAACCAGCTCCTACAATGAGCAGTTCTTC.

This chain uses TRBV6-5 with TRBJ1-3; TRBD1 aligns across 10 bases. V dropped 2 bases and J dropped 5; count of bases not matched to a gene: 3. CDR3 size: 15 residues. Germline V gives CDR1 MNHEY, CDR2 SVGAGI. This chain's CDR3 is CASSYDRGRRNTIYF. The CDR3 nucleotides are TGTGCCAGCAGTTACGACAGGGGGCGCAGAAACACCATATATTTT.

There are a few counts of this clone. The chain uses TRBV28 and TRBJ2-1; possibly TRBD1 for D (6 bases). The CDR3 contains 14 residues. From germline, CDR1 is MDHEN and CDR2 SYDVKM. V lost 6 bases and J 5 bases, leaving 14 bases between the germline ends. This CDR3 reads CASRVTGFNNEQFF. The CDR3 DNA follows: TGTGCCAGCAGGGTGACAGGTTTTAACAATGAGCAGTTCTTC.